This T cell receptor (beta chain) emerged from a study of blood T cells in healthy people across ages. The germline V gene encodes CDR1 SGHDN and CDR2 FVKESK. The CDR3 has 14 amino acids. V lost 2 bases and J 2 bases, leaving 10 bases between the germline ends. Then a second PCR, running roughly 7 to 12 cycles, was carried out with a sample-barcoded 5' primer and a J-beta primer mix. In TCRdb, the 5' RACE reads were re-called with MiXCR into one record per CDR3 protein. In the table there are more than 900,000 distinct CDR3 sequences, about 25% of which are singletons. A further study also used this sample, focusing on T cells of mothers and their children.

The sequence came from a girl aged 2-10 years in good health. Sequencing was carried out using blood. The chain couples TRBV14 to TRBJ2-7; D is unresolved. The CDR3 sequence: CASSQFARPYEQYF. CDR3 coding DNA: TGTGCCAGCAGCCAATTTGCCAGACCCTACGAGCAGTACTTC.